This T cell receptor (beta chain) was sequenced in a study of prognosis after radiotherapy for stage I lung cancer. The wider study: None of the non-small cell lung cancer patients was considered medically operable. Study-wide results and caveats: For the expanded TCR clones, whether they were tumor-specific was not determined.

V lost 4 bases, J lost 4 bases, and 7 bases stayed unmatched. Germline loops: CDR1 MNHNS, CDR2 SASEGT. This CDR3 has 16 residues. Regarding this clonotype: Its matching antigen is unknown.

The genomic DNA TCR beta CDR3 region underwent two rounds of multiplex PCR. The first round of PCR was done with primers that matched each TRBV and TRBJ gene. One entry per CDR3 protein results from TCRdb running MiXCR on the multiplex PCR reads. This table has under 30,000 distinct CDR3 sequences, around a third appearing once. This chain links TRBV6-1 with TRBJ2-2; 9 bases are shared with TRBD2. The sequence derives from a donor aged 50 or older with non-small cell lung cancer. Source: PBMCs, taken before or after stereotactic body radiation therapy (not recorded which). CDR3: CASSAIAGAVTGELFF. The CDR3 DNA reads as TGTGCCAGCAGTGCCATAGCGGGAGCGGTCACCGGGGAGCTGTTTTTT.